A selection of T cell receptor beta chains follows, all from one sample in a study of regulatory T cells in long-lasting Graves disease. Using its own MiXCR run on the multiplex PCR reads, TCRdb lists one record per CDR3 protein. The sample includes 450,000 to 600,000 distinct CDR3 sequences, approximately 12% of them seen just once. The sample was also linked to a second study, of T cells in Graves' hyperthyroidism and ophthalmopathy.

The specimen was peripheral blood mononuclear cells (PBMCs), collected at new diagnosis, from a patient treated with antithyroid drugs. The receptors shown here come from a man between 25 and 39 years old with Graves disease. The CDR3 runs from the conserved cysteine through the conserved F or W. The order of the fields is V gene, J gene, CDR3 protein.

V: TRBV20-1; J: TRBJ2-3; CDR3: CSASFPSGQGDPDTQYF
V: TRBV5-1; J: TRBJ2-2; CDR3: CASSLGGGRATGELFF
V: TRBV20-1; J: TRBJ2-3; CDR3: CSARAQLATDTQYF
V: TRBV7-7; J: TRBJ2-3; CDR3: CASSLSLRDTQYF
V: TRBV9; J: TRBJ1-4; CDR3: CASSPWDRGEKLFF
V: TRBV9; J: TRBJ2-7; CDR3: CASSVSSRDEQYF
V: TRBV20-1; J: TRBJ2-4; CDR3: CSAVTSQSKNIQYF
V: TRBV19; J: TRBJ2-6; CDR3: CASYSRRTGLHSGANVLTF
V: TRBV20-1; J: TRBJ2-2; CDR3: CSASRTSGSTGELFF
V: TRBV3-1; J: TRBJ2-4; CDR3: CASSLGQGASKNIQYF
V: TRBV6-1; J: TRBJ1-2; CDR3: CASSSPGSGYGYTF
V: TRBV3-1; J: TRBJ2-5; CDR3: CASNQERTGWTQYF
V: TRBV29-1; J: TRBJ1-1; CDR3: CSVGGREGMNTEAFF
V: TRBV27; J: TRBJ1-4; CDR3: CASSPRPDRLNEKLFF
V: TRBV12-3/TRBV12-4; J: TRBJ2-7; CDR3: CASSLWARWYEQYF
V: TRBV18; J: TRBJ1-1; CDR3: CASSPGVDTEAFF
V: TRBV9; J: TRBJ1-6; CDR3: CASSPWGGSQNSPLHF
V: TRBV12-3/TRBV12-4; J: TRBJ2-4; CDR3: CASSLTPMLAGFKNIQYF
V: TRBV27; J: TRBJ2-7; CDR3: CASSLIAGAYEQYF
V: TRBV9; J: TRBJ2-2; CDR3: CASRDSGELFF
V: TRBV2; J: TRBJ2-7; CDR3: CASSDEDRFYEQYF
V: TRBV25-1; J: TRBJ2-2; CDR3: CASSEFRGGTGELFF
V: TRBV20-1; J: TRBJ2-3; CDR3: CSARDLAGVADTQYF
V: TRBV20-1; J: TRBJ2-2; CDR3: CSASAVNTGELFF
V: TRBV29-1; J: TRBJ2-7; CDR3: CSVRTSQYEQYF
V: TRBV25-1; J: TRBJ2-3; CDR3: CASSATSGPGDTQYF
V: TRBV27; J: TRBJ1-1; CDR3: CASMRGGMNTEAFF
V: TRBV2; J: TRBJ2-7; CDR3: CASSGLMSSYEQYF
V: TRBV12-3/TRBV12-4; J: TRBJ2-7; CDR3: CASSPGQGGYEQYF
V: TRBV6-5; J: TRBJ2-3; CDR3: CASSSALNRGQRTDTQYF
V: TRBV3-1; J: TRBJ2-3; CDR3: CASSQGGTALDTQYF
V: TRBV6-1; J: TRBJ2-3; CDR3: CASSPEFLTTDTQYF
V: TRBV7-2; J: TRBJ2-7; CDR3: CASSLSGPHVSYEQYF
V: TRBV6-2/TRBV6-3; J: TRBJ2-3; CDR3: CASSYGLAGGTDTQYF
V: TRBV29-1; J: TRBJ1-1; CDR3: CSVVGGADTEAFF
V: TRBV7-2; J: TRBJ1-4; CDR3: CASSTPGTGLREKLFF
V: TRBV24-1; J: TRBJ2-7; CDR3: CATSDTQGTYEQYF
V: TRBV10-3; J: TRBJ2-5; CDR3: CAISEPQREKETQYF
V: TRBV7-9; J: TRBJ2-7; CDR3: CASSLVGSHEQYF
V: TRBV3-1; J: TRBJ2-5; CDR3: CASSQGVIRTSARETQYF
V: TRBV20-1; J: TRBJ2-7; CDR3: CSAESGRRLYEQYF
V: TRBV29-1; J: TRBJ2-7; CDR3: CSAGIGFRGKYEQYF
V: TRBV2; J: TRBJ1-3; CDR3: CASAQGLFSGNTIYF
V: TRBV5-1; J: TRBJ1-1; CDR3: CASILEGNTEAFF
V: TRBV29-1; J: TRBJ2-5; CDR3: CSASVGTQYF
V: TRBV20-1; J: TRBJ2-3; CDR3: CSAKGSYPDTQYF
V: TRBV27; J: TRBJ1-1; CDR3: CASSFRQGLNTEAFF
V: TRBV20-1; J: TRBJ2-1; CDR3: CSAPEGGSSYNEQFF
V: TRBV6-2/TRBV6-3; J: TRBJ2-2; CDR3: CASSYQTGELFF
V: TRBV6-1; J: TRBJ2-3; CDR3: CASSANRGQGHTDTQYF
V: TRBV11-3; J: TRBJ2-5; CDR3: CASSPGWRRKETQYF
V: TRBV30; J: TRBJ1-1; CDR3: CAWNVVDEAFF
V: TRBV6-1; J: TRBJ2-2; CDR3: CASSNLLAGRDGELFF
V: TRBV9; J: TRBJ2-3; CDR3: CASSFPTSVPSTDTQYF
V: TRBV5-6; J: TRBJ2-5; CDR3: CASSIASGRETQYF
V: TRBV6-1; J: TRBJ1-2; CDR3: CASRGRNYGYTF
V: TRBV5-1; J: TRBJ2-6; CDR3: CASSGKTGGGGANVLTF
V: TRBV5-5; J: TRBJ1-4; CDR3: CASSLITGQTNEKLFF
V: TRBV19; J: TRBJ2-1; CDR3: CASSISAGAVYNEQFF
V: TRBV6-1; J: TRBJ1-2; CDR3: CASPGQNFYGYTF